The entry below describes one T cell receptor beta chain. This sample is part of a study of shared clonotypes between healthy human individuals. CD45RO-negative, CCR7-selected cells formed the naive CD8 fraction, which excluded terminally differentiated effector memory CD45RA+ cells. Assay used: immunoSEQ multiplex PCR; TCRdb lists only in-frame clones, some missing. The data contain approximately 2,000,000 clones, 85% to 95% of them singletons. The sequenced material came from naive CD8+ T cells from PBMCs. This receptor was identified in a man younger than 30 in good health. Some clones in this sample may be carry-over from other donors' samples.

The DNA for the CDR3 is TGTGCCAGCAGTGAACTCCCGGCGGGAGGGGGTGGAAATGAGCAGTTCTTC. It translates to CASSELPAGGGGNEQFF. V and J are TRBV25-1 and TRBJ2-1; 9 bases are a match to TRBD2. The V gene end was trimmed by 2 bases and the J gene end by 7 bases; junction bases not matched to a gene: 12. The germline V gene has CDR1 MGHDK and CDR2 SYGVNS. The CDR3 has 17 amino acids. Full variable domain (outside the CDR3, taken from reference TRBV25-1 and TRBJ2-1): EADIYQTPRYLVIGTGKKITLECSQTMGHDKMYWYQQDPGMELHLIHYSYGVNSTEKGDLSSESTVSRIRTEHFPLTLESARPSHTSQYLCASSELPAGGGGNEQFFGPGTRLTVL.